This T cell receptor beta chain derives from a study of T cells in Graves' hyperthyroidism and ophthalmopathy. The table lists this clonotype with many counts. Its antigen is currently unknown. CDR1 MNHNS and CDR2 SASEGT come from the germline V gene. This CDR3 comprises 13 residues. Trimming left V 5 bases short and J 10 bases short, with 15 bases between. TCR beta CDR3 regions were amplified from RNA. A first-round RT-PCR of the TCR CDR3 used the HTBI primer set. TCRdb ran MiXCR on the multiplex PCR reads and lists one entry per CDR3 protein. The sample records under 400,000 distinct CDR3 sequences, around 14% being singletons. Study results and caveats: Ophthalmopathy onset followed model prediction by a median approximately six months.

The sample taken for sequencing was blood. This clonotype was obtained from a woman under 30 with Graves' hyperthyroidism. The rearrangement links TRBV6-1 to TRBJ2-1, with D perhaps TRBD1 (6 bases). The DNA of the CDR3 is TGTGCCAGCAGTCTCCTGGACAGTGCCGAGCAGTTCTTC. It translates to CASSLLDSAEQFF.